These T cell receptor beta chains were read from a single sample in a study of identical twins. TCRdb passed the 5' RACE reads through MiXCR, listing each CDR3 protein once. Among roughly 350,000 distinct CDR3 sequences, roughly 12% were seen once, and the ten largest hold approximately 7.6%. These same data were also listed under a study on yellow fever vaccine responses in identical twins.

The sequenced sample consisted of CD8+ T cells sorted from blood. These receptors were collected from a woman under 30 in good health. The CDR3 runs from the conserved cysteine through the conserved F or W.

v_gene	j_gene	CDR3aa
TRBV12-3/TRBV12-4	TRBJ2-5	CASSLGQDLETQYF
TRBV24-1	TRBJ2-3	CATSDGTGIRYSSTDTQYF
TRBV5-8	TRBJ1-5	CASRARGIQPQHF
TRBV11-3	TRBJ2-1	CASSLGLVPFF
TRBV20-1	TRBJ2-5	CSAREDGTSAPGTQYF
TRBV6-5	TRBJ1-1	CASSFSVYPGTEAFF
TRBV9	TRBJ2-1	CASSVRGAAGGTYNEQFF
TRBV14	TRBJ2-1	CASSQAWAGAYYNEQFF
TRBV24-1	TRBJ2-2	CATSDLNRGDTGELFF
TRBV7-9	TRBJ2-2	CASSLAGGRTGELFF
TRBV2	TRBJ2-1	CASSEGASGRRGYNEQFF